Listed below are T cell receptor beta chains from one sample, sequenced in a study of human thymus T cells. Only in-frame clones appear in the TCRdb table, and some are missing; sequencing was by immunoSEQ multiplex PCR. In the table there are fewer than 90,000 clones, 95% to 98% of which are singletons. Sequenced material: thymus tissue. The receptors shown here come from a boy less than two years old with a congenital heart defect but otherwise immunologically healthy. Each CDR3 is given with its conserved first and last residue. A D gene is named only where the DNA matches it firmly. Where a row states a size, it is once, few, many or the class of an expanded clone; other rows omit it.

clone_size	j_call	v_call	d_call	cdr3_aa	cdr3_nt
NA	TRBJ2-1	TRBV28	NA	CASSRHNEQFF	TGTGCCAGCAGCCGTCACAATGAGCAGTTCTTC
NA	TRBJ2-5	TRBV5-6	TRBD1	CASSPGQVEETQYF	TGTGCCAGCAGCCCGGGACAGGTTGAAGAGACCCAGTACTTC
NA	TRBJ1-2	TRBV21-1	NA	CASSKRGTENGYTF	TGTGCCAGCAGCAAGCGTGGGACAGAGAATGGCTACACCTTC
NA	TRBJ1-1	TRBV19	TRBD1	CASSNLTGAITEAFF	TGTGCCAGTAGTAACTTGACAGGGGCAATCACTGAAGCTTTCTTT
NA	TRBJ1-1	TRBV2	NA	CASRLDPGQNTEAFF	TGTGCCAGCAGGCTTGATCCCGGGCAGAACACTGAAGCTTTCTTT
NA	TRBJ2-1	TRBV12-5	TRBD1	CASGLLPGQGQSYNEQFF	TGTGCTAGTGGTTTGTTACCGGGACAGGGTCAATCCTACAATGAGCAGTTCTTC
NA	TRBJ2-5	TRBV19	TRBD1	CASSAGQGDDSQETQYF	TGTGCCAGTAGTGCGGGACAGGGGGACGACTCCCAAGAGACCCAGTACTTC
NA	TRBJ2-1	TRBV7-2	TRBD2	CASSLAGTSNYNEQFF	TGTGCCAGCAGCTTAGCCGGGACTAGTAACTACAATGAGCAGTTCTTC
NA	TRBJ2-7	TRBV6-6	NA	CASSYPAPYEQYF	TGTGCCAGCAGTTACCCAGCCCCCTACGAGCAGTACTTC
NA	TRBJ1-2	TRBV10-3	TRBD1	CAITPDREAGYTF	TGTGCCATCACCCCAGACAGGGAGGCCGGCTACACCTTC
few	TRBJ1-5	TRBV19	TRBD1	CASSIGNRGQPQHF	TGTGCCAGTAGTATAGGGAACAGGGGTCAGCCCCAGCATTTT
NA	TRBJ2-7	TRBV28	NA	CASSLCRQSISYEQYF	TGTGCCAGCAGTTTATGCCGCCAGAGCATCTCCTACGAGCAGTACTTC
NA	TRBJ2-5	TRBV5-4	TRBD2	CASSSREGKETQYF	TGTGCCAGCAGCTCGCGGGAGGGAAAAGAGACCCAGTACTTC
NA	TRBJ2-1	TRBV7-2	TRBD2	CASSLARSGGAGDEQFF	TGTGCCAGCAGCTTAGCGCGCAGCGGGGGGGCGGGTGATGAGCAGTTCTTC
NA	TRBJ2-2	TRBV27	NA	CASSDPHRTADLNTGELFF	TGTGCCAGCAGTGACCCTCATAGGACAGCGGACCTGAACACCGGGGAGCTGTTTTTT
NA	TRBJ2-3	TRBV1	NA	CTSSQPHSGGPPDTQYF	TGCACCAGCAGCCAACCGCATAGCGGGGGGCCCCCAGATACGCAGTATTTT
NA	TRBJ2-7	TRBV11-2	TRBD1	CASSFDRVGDSAYEQYF	TGTGCCAGCAGCTTTGACAGGGTCGGGGATTCCGCCTACGAGCAGTACTTC
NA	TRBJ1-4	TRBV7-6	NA	CASSPPRDWDEKLFF	TGTGCCAGCAGCCCTCCCAGGGATTGGGATGAAAAACTGTTTTTT
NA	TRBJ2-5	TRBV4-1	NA	CASSQPGTGSQETQYF	TGCGCCAGCAGCCAACCGGGGACGGGCAGCCAAGAGACCCAGTACTTC
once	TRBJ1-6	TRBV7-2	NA	CASSWGWGLNSPLHF	TGTGCCAGCAGCTGGGGGTGGGGGCTTAATTCACCCCTCCACTTT
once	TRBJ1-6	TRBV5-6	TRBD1	CASSLSRDRGRGVKSPLHF	TGTGCCAGCAGCTTGTCCCGGGACAGGGGGCGAGGAGTAAAATCACCCCTCCACTTT
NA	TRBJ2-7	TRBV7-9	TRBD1	CASSLSRQGAFNEQYF	TGTGCCAGCAGCTTATCCCGACAGGGGGCATTTAACGAGCAGTACTTC
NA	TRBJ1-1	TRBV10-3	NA	CAISRGQSEAFF	TGTGCCATCAGCCGTGGACAGAGTGAAGCTTTCTTT
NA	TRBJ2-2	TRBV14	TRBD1	CASSQQGANTGELFF	TGTGCCAGCAGCCAACAGGGGGCGAACACCGGGGAGCTGTTTTTT
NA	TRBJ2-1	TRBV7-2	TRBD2	CASSPPGTSGNSYNEQFF	TGTGCCAGCAGCCCGCCCGGGACTAGCGGGAACTCCTACAATGAGCAGTTCTTC
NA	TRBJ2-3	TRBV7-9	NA	CASSQETDESSTDTQYF	TGTGCCAGCAGCCAGGAGACCGACGAATCTAGCACAGATACGCAGTATTTT
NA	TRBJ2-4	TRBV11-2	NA	CASSSGTLKNIQYF	TGTGCCAGCAGCTCTGGGACACTCAAAAACATTCAGTACTTC
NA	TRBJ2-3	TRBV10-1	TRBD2	CASRTGLATTTDTQYF	TGCGCCAGCAGAACGGGACTAGCTACGACAACAGATACGCAGTATTTT
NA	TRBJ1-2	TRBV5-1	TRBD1	CASSDYRDRGQLRGYTF	TGCGCCAGCAGCGATTACCGGGACAGGGGACAACTACGAGGCTACACCTTC
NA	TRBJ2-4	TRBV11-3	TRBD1	CASSWTDRGKNIQYF	TGTGCCAGCAGCTGGACCGACAGGGGAAAAAACATTCAGTACTTC
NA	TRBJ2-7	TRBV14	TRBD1	CASSQVPGTGDIYEQYF	TGTGCCAGCAGCCAAGTTCCCGGGACAGGGGACATCTACGAGCAGTACTTC
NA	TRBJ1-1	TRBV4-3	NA	CASSLLRGGTEAFF	TGCGCCAGCAGCCTTCTCCGGGGAGGCACTGAAGCTTTCTTT
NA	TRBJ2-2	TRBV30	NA	CAWSVRIWAVTGLPGELFF	TGTGCCTGGAGTGTGCGTATATGGGCAGTAACGGGGTTGCCCGGGGAGCTGTTTTTT
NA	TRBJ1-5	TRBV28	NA	CASSFVGWGNQPQHF	TGTGCCAGCAGTTTTGTCGGGTGGGGCAATCAGCCCCAGCATTTT
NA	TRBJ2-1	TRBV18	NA	CASSPAVVGYNEQFF	TGTGCCAGCTCACCTGCCGTGGTAGGCTACAATGAGCAGTTCTTC
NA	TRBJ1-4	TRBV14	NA	CASSHLNNEKLFF	TGTGCCAGCAGCCATCTTAATAATGAAAAACTGTTTTTT
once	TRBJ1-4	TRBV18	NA	CASSPPEGLMRKLFF	TGTGCCAGCTCACCACCTGAAGGATTAATGAGGAAACTGTTTTTT
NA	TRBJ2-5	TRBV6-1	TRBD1	CASSAPGQGFSETQYF	TGTGCCAGCAGTGCTCCGGGACAGGGCTTTTCGGAGACCCAGTACTTC
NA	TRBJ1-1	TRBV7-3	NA	CASSLTPAVIMNTEAFF	TGTGCCAGCAGCTTAACCCCGGCAGTGATCATGAACACTGAAGCTTTCTTT
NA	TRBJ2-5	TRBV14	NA	CASSQDEETQETQYF	TGTGCCAGCAGCCAAGATGAGGAAACCCAAGAGACCCAGTACTTC
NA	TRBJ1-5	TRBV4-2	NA	CASSQGPLSNQPQHF	TGTGCCAGCAGCCAAGGGCCGCTTAGCAATCAGCCCCAGCATTTT
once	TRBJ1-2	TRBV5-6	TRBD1	CASSFGTGGDRDYGYTF	TGTGCCAGCAGCTTCGGGACAGGGGGCGATAGGGACTATGGCTACACCTTC
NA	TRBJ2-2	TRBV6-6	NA	CASSYSVGELFF	TGTGCCAGCAGTTACTCCGTCGGGGAGCTGTTTTTT
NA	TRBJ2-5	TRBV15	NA	CATSRDPSGPETQYF	TGTGCCACCAGCAGAGATCCGAGCGGACCAGAGACCCAGTACTTC
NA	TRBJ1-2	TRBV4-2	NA	CASSQAETGRDYGYTF	TGTGCCAGCAGCCAAGCTGAAACGGGACGAGACTATGGCTACACCTTC
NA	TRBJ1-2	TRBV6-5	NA	CASSYSGAPLYGYTF	TGTGCCAGCAGTTACTCAGGGGCCCCGCTCTATGGCTACACCTTC
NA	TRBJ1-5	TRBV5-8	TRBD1	CASVLITGGMGNQPQHF	TGTGCCAGCGTCCTGATCACAGGGGGAATGGGGAATCAGCCCCAGCATTTT
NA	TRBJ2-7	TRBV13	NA	CASSLASYEQYF	TGTGCCAGCAGCTTAGCCAGCTACGAGCAGTACTTC
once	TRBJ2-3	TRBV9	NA	CASSYSSHVGGDTQYF	TGTGCCAGCAGCTATTCGTCCCACGTCGGAGGGGATACGCAGTATTTT
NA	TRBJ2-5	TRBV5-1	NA	CASSLGMVSETQYF	TGCGCCAGCAGCTTGGGTATGGTCTCAGAGACCCAGTACTTC
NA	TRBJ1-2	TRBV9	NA	CASSETGYGYTF	TGTGCCAGCAGCGAGACCGGGTATGGCTACACCTTC
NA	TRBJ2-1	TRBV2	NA	CASTALRAPGRFF	TGTGCCAGCACAGCTCTCCGGGCCCCGGGGCGGTTCTTC
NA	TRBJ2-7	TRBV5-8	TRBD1	CASTTLSTGTGGGEQYF	TGTGCCAGCACAACGTTATCAACCGGGACAGGGGGCGGTGAGCAGTACTTC
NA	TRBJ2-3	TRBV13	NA	CASSLRRGKAADTQYF	TGTGCCAGCAGCCTTCGGAGGGGGAAGGCCGCCGATACGCAGTATTTT
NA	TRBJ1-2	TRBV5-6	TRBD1	CASSSIPGQQNNNYGYTF	TGTGCCAGCAGCTCGATCCCGGGACAGCAAAATAATAACTATGGCTACACCTTC
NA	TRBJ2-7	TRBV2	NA	CASSVGTISYEQYF	TGTGCCAGCAGTGTAGGGACCATTTCCTACGAGCAGTACTTC
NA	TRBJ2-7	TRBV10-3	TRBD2	CAISEFTSGVYEQYF	TGTGCCATCAGTGAGTTTACTAGCGGAGTCTACGAGCAGTACTTC
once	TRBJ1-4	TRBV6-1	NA	CAIGPGWKLFF	TGTGCCATCGGACCAGGGTGGAAACTGTTTTTT
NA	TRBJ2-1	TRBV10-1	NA	CASSESPLGGRNINEQFF	TGCGCCAGCAGTGAGTCCCCCCTCGGGGGACGAAACATCAATGAGCAGTTCTTC